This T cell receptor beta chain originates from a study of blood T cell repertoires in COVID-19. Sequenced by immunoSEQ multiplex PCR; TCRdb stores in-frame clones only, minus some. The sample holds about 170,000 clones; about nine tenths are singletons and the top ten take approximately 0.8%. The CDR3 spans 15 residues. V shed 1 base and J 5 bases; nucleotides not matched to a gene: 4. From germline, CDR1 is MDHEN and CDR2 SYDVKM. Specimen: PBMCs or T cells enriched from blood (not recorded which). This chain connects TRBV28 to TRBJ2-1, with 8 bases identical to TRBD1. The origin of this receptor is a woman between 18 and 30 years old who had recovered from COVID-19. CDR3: CASSLSLGQDNEQFF. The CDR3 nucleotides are TGTGCCAGCAGTTTATCCTTGGGACAGGACAATGAGCAGTTCTTC. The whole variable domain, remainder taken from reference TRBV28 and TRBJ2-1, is DVKVTQSSRYLVKRTGEKVFLECVQDMDHENMFWYRQDPGLGLRLIYFSYDVKMKEKGDIPEGYSVSREKKERFSLILESASTNQTSMYLCASSLSLGQDNEQFFGPGTRLTVL.